This TCR beta chain originates from a study of blood T cell repertoires in COVID-19. As for the study in general: Samples representing acute and convalescent COVID-19 were sourced from the United States, Italy and Spain.

About this clone itself: Other DNA sequences of this sample code for an identical CDR3.

As handled by the study authors: From reference gene primer amplification, estimates of nucleated cell counts were derived. This table comes from immunoSEQ multiplex PCR, and its TCRdb copy is limited to in-frame clones, with some not included. V and J calls and clone size are as listed in that table; D and trimming were resolved from the DNA. The table includes approximately 210,000 clones, around four fifths detected once. This CDR3 is built from 15 residues. Germline assignment: CDR1 SGHTA and CDR2 FQGNSA. Trimming took 3 bases from V and 1 from J; bases not matched to a gene: 0. The origin of this receptor is a man aged 60 to 75 with COVID-19, enrolled during active disease. Input material: peripheral blood. The rearrangement links TRBV7-2 to TRBJ1-5; 10 nucleotides align to TRBD1. The CDR3 is CASSLGQGSNQPQHF. Written as DNA, the CDR3 is TGTGCCAGCAGCTTGGGACAGGGGAGCAATCAGCCCCAGCATTTT.